Below, 13 T cell receptor beta chains from the same sample are listed, as sequenced in a study of tumor-infiltrating lymphocytes in primary liver carcinoma. Starting from roughly 0.5 ug of total RNA, TCR beta cDNA was produced with a primer in the constant region. Three-round nested multiplex PCR performed with slightly modified ARM-PCR produced the TCR beta libraries. The first two PCR rounds used TRBV1-TRBV30 forward primers with a C-beta reverse primer, 10 to 11 cycles each. Using its own MiXCR run on the multiplex PCR reads, TCRdb lists one record per CDR3 protein. The sample carries about 180,000 distinct CDR3 sequences, roughly 60% recorded once. They got blood RNA out of unsorted whole blood and also pulled out germline DNA. Source material: peripheral blood. The source is a man aged 40-55 years with primary liver carcinoma and hepatitis B virus infection.

For the CDR3, the DNA is TGCAGCGTTGCCCCCGGGACAGGGGACTTGGCGACCCAGTACTTC. This gives the protein CSVAPGTGDLATQYF. The rearrangement joins TRBV29-1 to TRBJ2-5; TRBD1 matches 10 bases. CDR1 is SQVTM, CDR2 ANQGSEA, per germline. V shed 4 bases and J 7 bases; nucleotides not matched to a gene: 12. This CDR3 contains 15 residues.

The chain links TRBV11-2 to TRBJ2-7; D is possibly TRBD2 (6 bases). The length of the CDR3 is 15 residues. Trimming took off 11 bases at V and 0 bases at J, with 20 bases between the two ends. CDR1 SGHAT and CDR2 FQNNGV come from the germline V gene. CDR3 loop: CACRSIGSYSYEQYF. As DNA, the CDR3 is TGTGCCTGCCGCTCTATCGGGAGTTACTCCTACGAGCAGTACTTC. Based on the CDR3 plus reference TRBV11-2 and TRBJ2-7, the full variable domain is EAGVAQSPRYKIIEKRQSVAFWCNPISGHATLYWYQQILGQGPKLLIQFQNNGVVDDSQLPKDRFSAERLKGVDSTLKIQPAKLEDSAVYLCACRSIGSYSYEQYFGPGTRLTVT.

The rearrangement links TRBV12-3 or TRBV12-4 to TRBJ2-5; perhaps TRBD2 as D (5 bases). This CDR3 comprises 14 residues. Trimming cost V 1 base and J 3 bases, with 9 bases left between them. For the CDR3, the DNA is TGTGCCAGCAGTTTAGATCGAGCGGAAGAGACCCAGTACTTC. Residues: CASSLDRAEETQYF.

The chain links TRBV12-3 or TRBV12-4 to TRBJ2-5; D gene ambiguous. This CDR3 contains 12 residues. Trimming took off 5 bases at V and 5 bases at J, with 9 bases between the two ends. The CDR3 DNA reads TGTGCCAGCAGTATGCACGGGGAGACCCAGTACTTC. Translated, it gives CASSMHGETQYF.

The chain recombines TRBV10-3 with TRBJ1-4, with a tentative D call TRBD1 (6 bases). Germline CDR1 reads ENHRY; CDR2 reads SYGVKD. CDR3 length equals 15 residues. V was trimmed by 2 bases and J by 7 bases, leaving 14 bases between them. The CDR3, as DNA: TGTGCCATCAGTGAGGGAACAGGGCGGGGTGAAAAACTGTTTTTT. Amino acids: CAISEGTGRGEKLFF.

A word on this clonotype: The conserved closing phenylalanine or tryptophan is absent in this CDR3, likely reflecting a read error. The rearrangement uses TRBV29-1 and TRBJ2-3; D ambiguous. The V gene lost 3 bases and the J gene lost 2 bases, with 12 bases spanning the gap. The length of the CDR3 is 14 residues. In germline, CDR1 is SQVTM, CDR2 ANQGSEA. CDR3 DNA: TGCAGCGTTGAGGCAGCGCCTGCCACAGATACGCAGTATTAT. This sequence encodes CSVEAAPATDTQYY.

The V gene is TRBV6-5, the J gene TRBJ2-7, with a tentative D call TRBD2 (6 bases). Germline assignment: CDR1 MNHEY and CDR2 SVGAGI. This CDR3 region has 14 residues. V gave up 5 bases and J gave up 5 bases, with 16 bases separating them. The CDR3 DNA sequence: TGTGCCAGCAGTCGTAGCGGCAGGTACCACGAGCAGTACTTC. Its translation is CASSRSGRYHEQYF.

The genes are TRBV29-1 and TRBJ1-4; no clear D gene. Trimming took 3 bases from V and 8 from J, leaving 16 bases between them. The CDR3 is 14 amino acids. Germline values: CDR1 SQVTM, CDR2 ANQGSEA. The CDR3 DNA sequence: TGCAGCGTTGAGGAGCGGGCCCAAGGGGAAAAACTGTTTTTT. Translation gives CSVEERAQGEKLFF.

The V gene is TRBV6-5, the J gene TRBJ1-1; perhaps TRBD1 as D (6 bases). Trimming removed 7 bases from V and 4 bases from J, with 19 bases in between. This CDR3 is 15 amino acids long. CDR1 is MNHEY, CDR2 SVGAGI, per germline. DNA for the CDR3: TGTGCCAGCAAACCGTGGGGGGGCCGGGGCACTGAAGCTTTCTTT. This codes for CASKPWGGRGTEAFF.

This clonotype was seen a handful of times. The chain is built from TRBV29-1 and TRBJ1-2; tentative D call: TRBD1 (5 bases). V gave up 4 bases and J gave up 3 bases, with 12 bases separating them. The germline CDR1 and CDR2 sequences are SQVTM and ANQGSEA. The CDR3 covers 13 residues. CDR3 bases: TGCAGCGTTGGGTTAGACAGCGACTATGGCTACACCTTC. Residues: CSVGLDSDYGYTF.

The V and J genes are TRBV6-5 and TRBJ2-1, with 7 nucleotides matching TRBD2. The germline gives CDR1 MNHEY, CDR2 SVGAGI. The CDR3 is made up of 17 amino acids. Trimming removed 4 bases from V and 3 bases from J; junction bases left unmatched: 12. Written as DNA, the CDR3 is TGTGCCAGCAGTTCGAGACAAGCGGGACCGATCTACAATGAGCAGTTCTTC. It translates to CASSSRQAGPIYNEQFF.

This clonotype has a count of ten or more. V usage is TRBV29-1 and J usage is TRBJ2-5; no reliable D call. Germline CDR1 reads SQVTM; CDR2 reads ANQGSEA. CDR3 length: 13 amino acids. V lost 2 bases, J lost 4 bases, and 11 bases lay in between. The CDR3 sequence: CSVEKGGGETQYF. In DNA form, the CDR3 reads TGCAGCGTTGAAAAGGGCGGCGGAGAGACCCAGTACTTC.

This chain's CDR3 is CASSWRLAVRQETQYF. CDR3 bases: TGTGCCAGCAGTTGGAGACTAGCGGTACGGCAAGAGACCCAGTACTTC. The chain uses TRBV6-5 and TRBJ2-5; 9 bases agree with TRBD2. CDR3 length: 16 amino acids. The junction had 8 bases not matched to a gene; V was cut back by 4 bases and J by 2 bases. Germline V gene sequence: CDR1 MNHEY, CDR2 SVGAGI.